The TCR beta chain described here comes from a study of T-cell reconstitution after alpha-beta-depleted transplantation in children. Unique molecular identifiers were used in preparing the TCRbeta library. From the PCR reads, TCRdb called clonotypes with MiXCR, one entry per CDR3 protein. The top ten hold around 4% of the sample, which has about 400,000 distinct CDR3 sequences, roughly 21% seen once. The CDR3 is 15 amino acids. V lost 3 bases and J lost 9; bases outside the gene matches: 4. The origin of this receptor is a human donor who donated a stem cell graft to a child with acute myeloid leukemia. The rearrangement links TRBV12-3 or TRBV12-4 to TRBJ2-1; 14 bases are shared with TRBD2. The sequenced sample was PBMCs from the stem cell graft donor, obtained from the stem cell graft. The CDR3 reads CASSFSTSGRVEQFF. For the CDR3, the DNA is TGTGCCAGCAGTTTTTCGACTAGCGGGAGGGTTGAGCAGTTCTTC.